The T cell receptor beta chain described here comes from a study of T cells in localized non-small cell lung cancer. General study points: Appearing in adjacent lung were a median 57 of the top 100 tumor clones. Uninvolved adjacent lung, not tumor, had the highest T cell clonality. Density of T cells in blood, when higher, went with longer overall survival. Heterogeneity remains possible because sequencing was limited to only one tumor region.

Looked up from germline, CDR1 is SEHNR and CDR2 is FQNEAQ (reference sequence). This CDR3 has 15 residues. Trimming left V 3 bases short and J 2 bases short, with 13 bases between. For this clone: Its specificity is not known.

Using immunoSEQ multiplex PCR, the repertoire was profiled, and TCRdb retains in-frame clones only, with some absent. Of about 24,000 clones in the sample, approximately 83% were seen once. The TCR was taken from a male donor at least 60 years old with stage II squamous cell lung carcinoma. Here the sequenced sample was peripheral blood, taken before any cancer treatment. The chain recombines TRBV7-9 with TRBJ1-2, with a tentative D call TRBD1 (6 bases). In nucleotides, the CDR3 is TGTGCCAGCAGCTTCGGAGGGGGGCCGAACTATGGCTACACCTTC. Translating it yields CASSFGGGPNYGYTF.